This section outlines one T cell receptor beta chain sequence together with its context. This entry belongs to a study of blood T cell repertoires in COVID-19. Study overall: The samples span acute and convalescent COVID-19 from the United States, Italy and Spain. PBMCs, B-cell-depleted T cells, or T cells were the source of the cDNA or gDNA that made up the material.

The Seattle patients joined while their infection was active and were tracked longitudinally afterward. Authors' methods: By means of reference gene primer amplification, nucleated cell counts were estimated. Only in-frame clones appear in the TCRdb table, and some are missing; sequencing was by immunoSEQ multiplex PCR. That table furnishes V, J and clone size, whereas the DNA furnished D and trimming. The profile shows 230,000 or so clones, 85% to 90% of them singletons. Germline V gene lookup returns CDR1 ENHRY and CDR2 SYGVKD. The CDR3 has 15 residues. The trim removed 0 bases at V and 5 bases at J, leaving 6 bases unmatched.

This chain joins TRBV10-3 and TRBJ1-1, with TRBD1 identical over 7 bases. This clonotype was obtained from an older woman with COVID-19, enrolled during active disease. Specimen: peripheral blood. The CDR3 DNA sequence: TGTGCCATCAGTGAGTCGTTGACAGGGAAAACTGAAGCTTTCTTT. Protein sequence: CAISESLTGKTEAFF.